The T cell receptor (beta chain) described here comes from a study of neurological immune-mediated disorders. Over 160 million TCR-beta sequences, together covering 15-18 subjects, were produced by every individual sequencing run that was carried out. One entry per CDR3 protein results from TCRdb running MiXCR on the 5' RACE reads. This table has 50,000 or so distinct CDR3 sequences, roughly 25% appearing once. Healthy controls comprised blood bank volunteers in Maryland, USA. Germline V gene sequence: CDR1 MGHRA, CDR2 YSYEKL. The CDR3 length is 16 residues. Comment on this clonotype: The junction shows a germline mismatch at one end, possibly a read error.

Sequenced input: PBMCs. The chain links TRBV4-1 to TRBJ2-3, with 8 bases identical to TRBD1. This clonotype originated in an older woman in good health. The CDR3 sequence: CASSVHRDRPEDTQYF. CDR3 sequence (DNA): TGCGCTAGCAGCGTCCACCGGGACAGGCCTGAGGATACGCAGTATTTT.